The 18 T cell receptor beta chains below all came from one sample that was sequenced in a study of OX40 agonist ivuxolimab in advanced cancers. Generated by immunoSEQ multiplex PCR, the TCRdb table keeps only in-frame clones and is missing some. The sample shows 87,000 or so clones, around nine tenths of them seen only once. Sequences were derived from CD4+ or CD8+ T cells sorted from blood, sampled in a trial of the OX40 agonist ivuxolimab. The receptors were sampled from an adult with an advanced solid tumor such as melanoma, head and neck, liver or kidney cancer.

The chain is built from TRBV10-2 and TRBJ1-6; TRBD1 agrees at 9 bases. CDR1 is WSHSY, CDR2 SAAADI, per germline. Trimming cost V 6 bases and J 9 bases; bases outside gene matches: 6. This CDR3 has 14 amino acids. CDR3 sequence: CASSPGQGSSPLHF. CDR3 nucleotide sequence: TGCGCCAGCAGCCCCGGACAGGGGAGTTCACCCCTCCACTTT.

The CDR3 sequence is CASSQLGQIFSSYEQYF. The CDR3 coding sequence is TGCGCCAGCAGTCAGTTAGGACAGATCTTCAGCTCCTACGAGCAGTACTTC. This rearrangement joins TRBV23-1 to TRBJ2-7; a weak D match, TRBD1 (6 bases). TRBV23-1 has ORF status, its function being uncertain. The CDR3 contains 17 residues. V was shortened by 3 bases and J by 0 bases, with 18 bases between the two germline ends.

This clone was seen just once. The chain joins TRBV5-8 to TRBJ2-7; D remains ambiguous. In germline, CDR1 is SGHTS, CDR2 YDEGEE. The CDR3 sequence is 15 residues long. Trimming shortened V by 0 bases and J by 3 bases, and 13 bases separated the two germline ends. CDR3 sequence (DNA): TGTGCCAGCAGCTTGGCCGGTGGGCCCCTCTACGAGCAGTACTTC. Protein product: CASSLAGGPLYEQYF.

This chain uses TRBV5-1 with TRBJ1-1; 8 nucleotides line up with TRBD1. V gave up 5 bases and J gave up 2 bases; unmatched junction bases: 5. The V gene's germline CDR1 is SGHRS and CDR2 YFSETQ. The CDR3 has 14 residues. The CDR3 reads CASSSQGGNTEAFF. The CDR3 DNA is TGCGCCAGCAGTTCACAGGGGGGAAACACTGAAGCTTTCTTT.

In DNA form, the CDR3 reads TGTGCCAGCAGCTTTTATTCCGGAGGGGCTCCCTATGGCTACACCTTC. Protein: CASSFYSGGAPYGYTF. The rearrangement joins TRBV5-8 to TRBJ1-2; the D gene is possibly TRBD1 (5 bases). The germline V gene encodes CDR1 SGHTS and CDR2 YDEGEE. This CDR3 comprises 16 residues. V was shortened by 2 bases and J by 4 bases, with 18 bases between the two germline ends.

As to this clone: Other DNA sequences in the sample encode the same CDR3. The J gene is TRBJ2-2, the V gene TRBV5-1, with 10 nucleotides matching TRBD1. The ends lost 3 bases at V and 5 bases at J; junction bases unmatched: 1. Germline V gene lookup returns CDR1 SGHRS and CDR2 YFSETQ. This CDR3 contains 14 residues. CDR3 sequence: CASSWGQGTGELFF. CDR3 coding DNA: TGCGCCAGCAGCTGGGGACAGGGGACCGGGGAGCTGTTTTTT.

The V gene is TRBV5-1, the J gene TRBJ2-7; 9 bases line up with TRBD1. The CDR3 is made up of 15 amino acids. Germline CDR1 reads SGHRS; CDR2 reads YFSETQ. J lost 2 bases, V lost 2 bases, and 5 bases had no gene match. This CDR3 reads CASSLTGGEAYEQYF. The DNA for the CDR3 is TGCGCCAGCAGCTTAACAGGGGGCGAGGCCTACGAGCAGTACTTC. Based on the CDR3 plus reference TRBV5-1 and TRBJ2-7, the full variable domain is KAGVTQTPRYLIKTRGQQVTLSCSPISGHRSVSWYQQTPGQGLQFLFEYFSETQRNKGNFPGRFSGRQFSNSRSEMNVSTLELGDSALYLCASSLTGGEAYEQYFGPGTRLTVT.

V gene TRBV7-8 combines with J gene TRBJ2-5; 9 bases fit TRBD2. The CDR3 has 15 amino acids. The germline V gene has CDR1 SGHVS and CDR2 FQNEAQ. Losses at the gene ends were 1 base for V and 5 bases for J; bases not matched to a gene: 5. Here the CDR3 reads CASSLDSGGWETQYF. Here the CDR3 DNA reads TGTGCCAGCAGCTTAGATAGCGGGGGCTGGGAGACCCAGTACTTC.

V gene TRBV7-2 combines with J gene TRBJ2-7; 8 nucleotides agree with TRBD2. The CDR3 runs to 16 residues. Germline V lookup: CDR1 SGHTA, CDR2 FQGNSA. J gave up 4 bases and V 5 bases, and 13 bases lay outside the gene matches. This chain's CDR3 is CASSAAGRGDLYEQYF. CDR3 DNA: TGTGCCAGCAGCGCCGCTGGGCGGGGGGACCTATACGAGCAGTACTTC.

V usage is TRBV9 and J usage is TRBJ2-3; D is unresolved. CDR3 length equals 12 residues. V was clipped by 1 base and J by 2 bases, with 2 bases between them. Looked up from germline, CDR1 is SGDLS and CDR2 is YYNGEE. This CDR3 reads CASSVSTDTQYF. The CDR3 coding sequence is TGTGCCAGCAGCGTATCCACAGATACGCAGTATTTT. The complete variable domain, with remaining parts taken from reference TRBV9 and TRBJ2-3, reads DSGVTQTPKHLITATGQRVTLRCSPRSGDLSVYWYQQSLDQGLQFLIQYYNGEERAKGNILERFSAQQFPDLHSELNLSSLELGDSALYFCASSVSTDTQYFGPGTRLTVL.

This rearrangement joins TRBV10-2 to TRBJ2-2, with unresolved D. Germline assignment: CDR1 WSHSY and CDR2 SAAADI. The CDR3 extends over 15 amino acids. The V end lost 4 bases, the J end lost 3 bases, and 12 bases lay between the germline ends. The CDR3 bases are TGCGCCAGCAGTGCTAGAGAAGGGTACACCGGGGAGCTGTTTTTT. It is translated as CASSAREGYTGELFF.

This chain connects TRBV6-5 to TRBJ2-3, with TRBD2 as a possible D gene (7 bases). The germline V gene encodes CDR1 MNHEY and CDR2 SVGAGI. V dropped 8 bases and J dropped 3 bases, with 15 bases sitting between them. The CDR3 has 14 residues. The CDR3 protein is CASRRGGQTDTQYF. The CDR3 nucleotides read TGTGCCAGCCGCCGCGGGGGCCAAACAGATACGCAGTATTTT.

The rearrangement uses TRBV18 and TRBJ1-2, with TRBD1 as a possible D gene (6 bases). Trimming pared 2 bases from V and 4 bases from J, leaving 14 bases between. The CDR3 is 15 residues long. Germline CDR1 reads KGHSH; CDR2 reads LQKENI. The CDR3, as DNA: TGTGCCAGCTCACCAAATACGGACAGCTCCTATGGCTACACCTTC. This gives the protein CASSPNTDSSYGYTF.

The chain couples TRBV15 to TRBJ2-2; D is possibly TRBD1 or TRBD2 (6 bases each). Germline CDR1 is LNHNV and CDR2 is YYDKDF (reference sequence). This CDR3 has 15 amino acids. V gave up 3 bases and J gave up 6 bases, with 14 bases separating them. CDR3 DNA sequence: TGTGCCACCAGCAGCGGGGGCTTTCCCCCCGGGGAGCTGTTTTTT. This gives the protein CATSSGGFPPGELFF.

V and J are TRBV2 and TRBJ2-2, with TRBD2 matching over 8 bases. The CDR3 length is 15 residues. Germline CDR1 SNHLY, CDR2 FYNNEI. Trimming cost V 0 bases and J 6 bases; bases outside gene matches: 3. The CDR3 region has the DNA TGTGCCAGCAGTGAAGCGGCCGGGGGGGCCGGGGAGCTGTTTTTT. Its protein product is CASSEAAGGAGELFF.

The chain employs TRBV11-2 and TRBJ1-3, with a tentative D call TRBD1 (5 bases). Deletions cut 2 bases from V and 4 bases from J, with 15 bases between. The CDR3 loop spans 16 amino acids. Germline lookup yields CDR1 SGHAT and CDR2 FQNNGV. CDR3: CASSLPGTLRGNTIYF. In DNA, the CDR3 is TGTGCCAGCAGCTTACCTGGGACGCTAAGGGGAAACACCATATATTTT.

V and J are TRBV7-3 and TRBJ2-1; 7 nucleotides align to TRBD2. Germline CDR1 and CDR2: SGHTA and FQGTGA. The CDR3 contains 15 residues. V trimming: 1 base; J trimming: 8 bases; junction bases outside the gene matches: 8. The CDR3 is CASSLKGMSGDEQFF. In nucleotides, the CDR3 is TGTGCCAGCAGCTTAAAAGGGATGAGCGGGGATGAGCAGTTCTTC.

V usage is TRBV19 and J usage is TRBJ1-1; TRBD1 might be the D (5 bases). Looked up from germline, CDR1 is LNHDA and CDR2 is SQIVND (reference sequence). The CDR3 covers 13 residues. The V end lost 6 bases, the J end lost 8 bases, and 16 bases lay between the germline ends. The CDR3 DNA follows: TGTGCCAGTAGGAAGGTCGGAGGGGAGGAAGCTTTCTTT. This encodes CASRKVGGEEAFF.